The 23 T cell receptor beta chains in this list originate from one sample, sequenced in a study of T cell responses to AZD1222 COVID-19 vaccine. Profiled with immunoSEQ multiplex PCR; TCRdb holds only in-frame clones, not every one. The repertoire includes 150,000 to 200,000 clones, 80% to 95% of them detected once, and 2% to 2.5% sits in the top ten. Sequencing used peripheral blood, obtained on day 0 of AZD1222 vaccination. Receptor source: an adult in good health.

This clone was counted once. The chain recombines TRBV14 with TRBJ2-1, with 10 bases identical to TRBD1. Germline-derived CDR1 and CDR2 are SGHDN and FVKESK. This CDR3 spans 16 amino acids. Losses at the gene ends were 2 bases for V and 6 bases for J; bases not matched to a gene: 7. The CDR3 DNA sequence: TGTGCCAGCAGCCAATCTCCGGGACAGGGGTCCAATGAGCAGTTCTTC. Its translation is CASSQSPGQGSNEQFF.

The chain carries TRBV7-2 and TRBJ2-3; no reliable D call. V lost 0 bases and J 6 bases, leaving 10 bases between the germline ends. The germline V gene encodes CDR1 SGHTA and CDR2 FQGNSA. This CDR3 region has 14 residues. As DNA, the CDR3 is TGTGCCAGCAGCTTAGCGAAAGGGTCGGATACGCAGTATTTT. Amino acids: CASSLAKGSDTQYF. Variable domain in full (rest from reference TRBV7-2 and TRBJ2-3): GAGVSQSPSNKVTEKGKDVELRCDPISGHTALYWYRQSLGQGLEFLIYFQGNSAPDKSGLPSDRFSAERTGGSVSTLTIQRTQQEDSAVYLCASSLAKGSDTQYFGPGTRLTVL.

This chain connects TRBV6-5 to TRBJ1-2, with D perhaps matching TRBD1 (5 bases). V dropped 7 bases and J dropped 6 bases, with 12 bases sitting between them. This CDR3 spans 12 amino acids. Germline V CDR1 and CDR2: MNHEY, SVGAGI. The CDR3 protein is CASKGLLDGYTF. CDR3 DNA sequence: TGTGCCAGCAAGGGGTTGTTGGATGGCTACACCTTC.

The rearrangement uses TRBV12-3 or TRBV12-4 and TRBJ2-7; a possible D gene is TRBD1 (6 bases). The CDR3 extends over 13 amino acids. V shed 6 bases and J shed 9 bases, with 18 bases lying between them. The CDR3 coding sequence is TGTGCCAGCAGACCTACAGGGCTCTTAGGGCAGTACTTC. It is translated as CASRPTGLLGQYF.

Here the CDR3 reads CASSTDRGYQPQHF. The CDR3 DNA reads TGTGCCAGCAGTACGGACAGGGGGTACCAGCCCCAGCATTTT. The chain is built from TRBV7-9 and TRBJ1-5, with 10 bases matching TRBD1. V trimming: 6 bases; J trimming: 7 bases; junction bases outside the gene matches: 6. This CDR3 is built from 14 residues. From germline, CDR1 is SEHNR and CDR2 FQNEAQ (reference sequence).

The chain employs TRBV27 and TRBJ1-1, with a weak D call TRBD1 (6 bases). This CDR3 has 16 amino acids. CDR1 is MNHEY, CDR2 SMNVEV, per germline (reference sequence). The ends were cut back, 0 bases at V and 1 base at J, with 12 bases in the middle. The CDR3 coding sequence is TGTGCCAGCAGTTTATCGAATGGGGGCAGGAACACTGAAGCTTTCTTT. Protein sequence: CASSLSNGGRNTEAFF.

The V call is TRBV14, the J call TRBJ1-1, with D maybe TRBD1 (6 bases). The CDR3 spans 16 residues. Per germline, CDR1 SGHDN and CDR2 FVKESK. Trimming cost V 2 bases and J 2 bases, with 15 bases left between them. This CDR3 reads CASSQFIGTQNTEAFF. For the CDR3, the DNA is TGTGCCAGCAGCCAATTCATTGGGACACAAAACACTGAAGCTTTCTTT.

J is TRBJ1-1 and V is TRBV5-6; D is unclear. CDR3 length: 14 residues. Trimming removed 1 base from V and 4 bases from J, with 11 bases in between. The germline V gene encodes CDR1 SGHDT and CDR2 YYEEEE. The DNA of the CDR3 is TGTGCCAGCAGCTTGTATGGGGTGGTCACTGAAGCTTTCTTT. Translation gives CASSLYGVVTEAFF.

Comments on this clone: Other DNA sequences from this sample encode an identical CDR3 as well. The V and J genes are TRBV18 and TRBJ1-1, with D possibly being TRBD1 (5 bases). Trimming left V 4 bases short and J 1 base short, with 10 bases between. The CDR3 extends over 14 amino acids. CDR1 and CDR2 from the germline V gene are KGHSH and LQKENI. The CDR3 sequence is CASSLDRKNTEAFF. CDR3 DNA sequence: TGTGCCAGCTCACTTGACAGAAAGAACACTGAAGCTTTCTTT.

The V call is TRBV3-1 (or the pseudogene TRBV3-2), the J call TRBJ1-3; D is possibly TRBD1 (6 bases). Germline lookup yields CDR1 LGHDT and CDR2 YNNKEL (reference sequence). Trimming removed 4 bases from V and 3 bases from J, with 7 bases in between. The CDR3 has 13 residues. The CDR3 DNA is TGTGCCAGCAGCCCGGACAGTGGAAACACCATATATTTT. Translation: CASSPDSGNTIYF.

The J gene is TRBJ1-6, the V gene TRBV14; D is possibly TRBD1 (5 bases). CDR3 length: 16 residues. CDR1 is SGHDN and CDR2 is FVKESK in the germline V gene. Between the trimmed V and J ends, which lost 2 bases and 10 bases, there was a span of 18 bases. The CDR3 is CASSQNFFRGGSPLHF. The CDR3, as DNA: TGTGCCAGCAGCCAAAATTTCTTTAGGGGAGGGTCACCCCTCCACTTT.

This clone was observed once. The chain employs TRBV10-2 and TRBJ1-4; the D is unclear. CDR1 is WSHSY, CDR2 SAAADI, per germline. The CDR3 totals 15 residues. The V and J ends lost 2 bases and 6 bases respectively, with 13 bases between them. The CDR3 loop is CASSESGSVYEKLFF. The CDR3, as DNA: TGCGCCAGCAGTGAGAGCGGGTCAGTTTATGAAAAACTGTTTTTT.

The rearrangement uses TRBV6-6 and TRBJ1-4; tentatively, D is TRBD1 (5 bases). V lost 5 bases and J lost 7, with 20 bases in between. CDR3 length: 16 residues. Germline CDR1 and CDR2: MNHNY and SVGAGI (reference sequence). CDR3 loop: CASSRGLQAGGEKLFF. The CDR3 DNA sequence: TGTGCCAGCAGTAGGGGACTGCAGGCGGGAGGTGAAAAACTGTTTTTT.

The V gene is TRBV6-5, the J gene TRBJ2-3; 9 bases are shared with TRBD2. Germline values: CDR1 MNHEY, CDR2 SVGAGI. V shed 6 bases, J shed 6 bases, and the junction held 4 bases outside the gene matches. This CDR3 is built from 13 residues. The CDR3 region is CASRIAGVDTQYF. The CDR3 DNA reads TGTGCCAGCAGGATAGCGGGAGTTGATACGCAGTATTTT.

This clone appeared a few times. The chain has TRBV5-4 and TRBJ1-4; D is possibly TRBD1 (6 bases). The CDR3 contains 15 residues. V was clipped by 0 bases and J by 0 bases, with 6 bases between them. The germline V gene encodes CDR1 SGHNT and CDR2 YYREEE (reference sequence). The CDR3: CASSLDRATNEKLFF. CDR3 sequence (DNA): TGTGCCAGCAGCTTGGACAGGGCAACTAATGAAAAACTGTTTTTT.

The V and J genes are TRBV12-1 and TRBJ1-5. TRBV12-1 is annotated as a pseudogene. The CDR3 covers 15 residues. CDR3 sequence: CASSRDGPSNQPQHF. The CDR3 coding sequence is TGTGCCAGCAGCCGGGACGGACCTAGCAATCAGCCCCAGCATTTT.

This CDR3 reads CASSDYSEAFF. DNA of the CDR3: TGTGCCAGTAGTGATTATTCAGAAGCTTTCTTT. The chain combines TRBV19 with TRBJ1-1; D unclear. The germline V and J ends were trimmed by 5 bases and 8 bases, with 9 bases remaining between them. The CDR3 sequence is 11 residues long. Germline V gene sequence: CDR1 LNHDA, CDR2 SQIVND (reference sequence). Together with reference TRBV19 and TRBJ1-1, the CDR3 gives the full variable domain: DGGITQSPKYLFRKEGQNVTLSCEQNLNHDAMYWYRQDPGQGLRLIYYSQIVNDFQKGDIAEGYSVSREKKESFPLTVTSAQKNPTAFYLCASSDYSEAFFGQGTRLTVV.

The V call is TRBV19, the J call TRBJ2-1, with unresolved D. CDR1 is LNHDA and CDR2 is SQIVND in the germline V gene (reference sequence). Trimming took 7 bases from V and 9 from J, leaving 16 bases between them. The CDR3 is 13 amino acids. This chain's CDR3 is CASKHSSGGEQFF. In DNA form, the CDR3 reads TGTGCCAGTAAGCATTCGTCGGGCGGTGAGCAGTTCTTC.

This clone was found once. J is TRBJ1-1 and V is TRBV4-1; 7 bases agree with TRBD1. This CDR3 is 15 amino acids long. Trimming removed 1 base from V and 4 bases from J; junction bases left unmatched: 6. Per germline, CDR1 MGHRA and CDR2 YSYEKL. The CDR3 spells CASSQVDQGGTEAFF. The CDR3 DNA is TGCGCCAGCAGCCAAGTGGATCAGGGGGGCACTGAAGCTTTCTTT.

This clone has just a few counts. V and J are TRBV29-1 and TRBJ1-1, with D perhaps matching TRBD1 (5 bases). The CDR3 loop spans 14 amino acids. Deletions cut 3 bases from V and 5 bases from J, with 16 bases between. Per germline, CDR1 SQVTM and CDR2 ANQGSEA. The CDR3 here is CSVEGTGRRTEAFF. CDR3 DNA: TGCAGCGTTGAGGGGACGGGGAGGAGGACTGAAGCTTTCTTT.

The V call is TRBV9, the J call TRBJ2-7, with 7 positions matching TRBD2. The CDR3 has 15 residues. The V segment lost 4 bases and the J segment 3 bases; nucleotides outside the gene matches: 10. Germline V gene sequence: CDR1 SGDLS, CDR2 YYNGEE. CDR3 DNA sequence: TGTGCCAGCAGCCTCCGCGGGGGAGGAGACTACGAGCAGTACTTC. Its translation is CASSLRGGGDYEQYF.

This chain joins TRBV10-2 and TRBJ2-1; D uncertain. V shed 2 bases and J shed 6 bases, with 5 bases lying between them. In germline, CDR1 is WSHSY, CDR2 SAAADI. The length of the CDR3 is 12 residues. CDR3 amino acids: CASSEGVNEQFF. As DNA, the CDR3 is TGCGCCAGCAGTGAGGGGGTCAATGAGCAGTTCTTC.

V and J are TRBV2 and TRBJ1-2, with no clear D. Germline-derived CDR1 and CDR2 are SNHLY and FYNNEI. The CDR3 consists of 13 residues. Trimming stripped 4 bases from V and 5 bases from J, with 11 bases between. For the CDR3, the DNA is TGTGCCAGCAGTGTAGCGCAGCCATATGGCTACACCTTC. The encoded protein is CASSVAQPYGYTF.